This T cell receptor beta chain came from a study of PD-1 blockade in mismatch repair-deficient tumors. This clone has only one observation. Trimming removed 3 bases from V and 0 bases from J, with 9 bases in between. The CDR3 covers 15 residues. Germline V gene data show CDR1 as KGHSH and CDR2 as LQKENI. Sequenced by immunoSEQ multiplex PCR; TCRdb stores in-frame clones only, minus some. The table shows 70,000 to 95,000 clones, with roughly 80% occurring only once. The starting material was peripheral blood, obtained 44 weeks after starting pembrolizumab. The receptor's source is an adult with mismatch repair-deficient cancer. V gene TRBV18 combines with J gene TRBJ2-4, with D uncertain. The DNA of the CDR3 is TGTGCCAGCTCACCTGACGGTATAGCCAAAAACATTCAGTACTTC. This gives the protein CASSPDGIAKNIQYF.